The 20 T cell receptor beta chains presented below share a single source sample, sequenced in a study of long-term antiretroviral therapy in people with HIV (dated by TCRdb to the early 2020s). Sequencing of the TRB variable region was done with the immunoSEQ hsTCRB v3.0 assay at survey level resolution. As stored in TCRdb, this immuneACCESS dataset retains in-frame rearrangements with V and J assigned. A fraction of the clones does not appear; measured against another copy, unresolved V genes explain less than half of the discrepancy, and the remainder lacks a known reason. The sample profile shows some 40,000 clones; 75% to 90% of them were found once. The leading ten clones occupy under 7% of the sample. The specimen was unsorted PBMCs, collected 3.1 years after starting antiretroviral therapy. These receptors were taken from a woman in her forties or fifties with HIV.

The V call is TRBV5-4, the J call TRBJ2-5; 8 positions match TRBD2. Germline V gene data show CDR1 as SGHNT and CDR2 as YYREEE (reference sequence). The V and J ends lost 4 bases and 7 bases, in that order; junction bases with no gene match: 3. This CDR3 has 12 residues. The CDR3 coding sequence is TGTGCCAGCAGCCCCGGGACTAGGACCCAGTACTTC. Its translation: CASSPGTRTQYF.

This sequence joins TRBV7-6 and TRBJ1-6; a possible D gene is TRBD1 (5 bases). V was clipped by 5 bases and J by 6 bases, with 17 bases between them. Germline V gene data show CDR1 as SGHVS and CDR2 as FNYEAQ. This CDR3 spans 16 amino acids. CDR3 loop: CASSLPPWQGNSPLHF. DNA of the CDR3: TGTGCCAGCAGCCTACCACCGTGGCAGGGTAATTCACCCCTCCACTTT.

The rearrangement uses TRBV7-9 and TRBJ1-3; D unresolved. The CDR3 contains 12 residues. Germline V lookup: CDR1 SEHNR, CDR2 FQNEAQ (reference sequence). The V end was cut by 5 bases, the J end by 6 bases, with 8 bases between. The CDR3 spells CASSPSTNTIYF. CDR3 bases: TGTGCCAGCAGCCCTAGTACAAACACCATATATTTT.

This chain joins TRBV6-6 and TRBJ1-1; 9 bases align to TRBD1. The CDR3 is made up of 15 amino acids. CDR1 and CDR2 from the germline V gene are MNHNY and SVGAGI (reference sequence). The junction had 5 bases not matched to a gene; V was cut back by 5 bases and J by 1 base. CDR3 nucleotides: TGTGCCAGCAGTGGGCGGGGACAGGGGAACACTGAAGCTTTCTTT. Translating it yields CASSGRGQGNTEAFF.

This chain uses TRBV27 with TRBJ1-1, with D unclear. The CDR3 extends over 11 amino acids. V dropped 3 bases and J dropped 8 bases, with 7 bases sitting between them. CDR1 and CDR2 (germline): MNHEY, SMNVEV (reference sequence). The CDR3 DNA follows: TGTGCCAGCAGTTTTAGAGGGGAAGCTTTCTTT. Its protein product is CASSFRGEAFF.

This clone appeared a single time. The chain joins TRBV19 to TRBJ1-5; D possibly corresponds to TRBD1 (6 bases). Per germline, CDR1 LNHDA and CDR2 SQIVND (reference sequence). Trimming pared 6 bases from V and 1 base from J, leaving 10 bases between. There are 14 residues in the CDR3. This CDR3 is CASSHRVSNQPQHF. Written as DNA, the CDR3 is TGTGCCAGTAGCCACAGGGTGAGCAATCAGCCCCAGCATTTT.

This clone was seen only once. The chain combines TRBV9 with TRBJ1-2; D gene uncertain. CDR3 length: 16 amino acids. The V gene lost 3 bases and the J gene lost 5 bases, with 20 bases spanning the gap. Germline V gene sequence: CDR1 SGDLS, CDR2 YYNGEE. CDR3 residues: CASSDPRDRTRYGYTF. CDR3 in DNA: TGTGCCAGCAGCGACCCCCGGGATCGAACTAGGTATGGCTACACCTTC.

Note on this clone: One end of the junction fails to match germline, which may point to a read error. The chain recombines TRBV29-1 with TRBJ2-7; D unclear. CDR3 length: 12 residues. The germline CDR1 and CDR2 sequences are SQVTM and ANQGSEA. CDR3 protein: CSAEGSRNEQYF. CDR3 nucleotide sequence: TGCAGCGCTGAAGGGTCCCGAAACGAGCAGTACTTC.

The chain couples TRBV6-5 to TRBJ1-1; 11 nucleotides match TRBD1. Trimming cost V 6 bases and J 5 bases; bases outside gene matches: 5. The germline CDR1 and CDR2 sequences are MNHEY and SVGAGI. There are 14 residues in the CDR3. DNA for the CDR3: TGTGCCAGCAGGCGCGGGACAGGGGGGACTGAAGCTTTCTTT. The encoded protein is CASRRGTGGTEAFF.

This clone was counted a few times. As DNA, the CDR3 is TGTGCCAGTAGGCAGACAGGGAGGATTCAGCCCCAGCATTTT. Protein sequence: CASRQTGRIQPQHF. The chain joins TRBV19 to TRBJ1-5, with TRBD1 matching 7 bases. The V gene end was trimmed by 6 bases and the J gene end by 6 bases; junction bases not matched to a gene: 8. Germline V gene lookup returns CDR1 LNHDA and CDR2 SQIVND (reference sequence). The CDR3 covers 14 residues.

The chain combines TRBV18 with TRBJ1-3; the match to TRBD1 covers 8 bases. The CDR3 runs to 16 residues. V trimming: 5 bases; J trimming: 2 bases; junction bases outside the gene matches: 8. Germline values: CDR1 KGHSH, CDR2 LQKENI. The CDR3 here is CASSTKDREAGNTIYF. The CDR3 region has the DNA TGTGCCAGCTCAACAAAGGACAGGGAGGCTGGAAACACCATATATTTT.

J is TRBJ2-1 and V is TRBV16; the match to TRBD1 covers 7 bases. The CDR3 sequence is 13 residues long. Losses at the gene ends were 2 bases for V and 5 bases for J; bases not matched to a gene: 0. Germline assignment: CDR1 KGHSY and CDR2 FQNENV. CDR3 in DNA: TGTGCCAGCAGCCAAGGGACAGACAATGAGCAGTTCTTC. Its protein is CASSQGTDNEQFF.

The CDR3: CASSQTGPNTGELFF. CDR3 bases: TGCGCCAGCAGCCAGACAGGGCCGAACACCGGGGAGCTGTTTTTT. The chain carries TRBV23-1 and TRBJ2-2, with TRBD1 matching 7 bases. TRBV23-1 has ORF status, its function being uncertain. The CDR3 is made up of 15 amino acids. The junction had 4 bases not matched to a gene; V was cut back by 6 bases and J by 0 bases.

The chain employs TRBV4-3 and TRBJ1-2; D is unresolved. Germline lookup yields CDR1 LGHNA and CDR2 YSLEER. The V end lost 3 bases, the J end lost 8 bases, and 19 bases lay between the germline ends. The CDR3 extends over 15 amino acids. The CDR3 region has the DNA TGCGCCAGCAGCCAGGAACTCTCTACCCGGCAGGGCTACACCTTC. This translates into CASSQELSTRQGYTF.

The genes are TRBV6-4 and TRBJ2-7, with 7 bases that match TRBD1. Germline lookup yields CDR1 MRHNA and CDR2 SNTAGT. With V trimmed by 4 bases and J by 4 bases, 7 bases remained unmatched. This CDR3 region has 14 residues. The CDR3 DNA follows: TGTGCCAGCAGTGGGACAGGTCAGGAGTACGAGCAGTACTTC. Translated, it gives CASSGTGQEYEQYF.

This chain connects TRBV29-1 to TRBJ1-2; D is unresolved. The CDR3 is made up of 12 amino acids. The V and J ends lost 4 bases and 5 bases respectively, with 11 bases between them. Germline lookup yields CDR1 SQVTM and CDR2 ANQGSEA. In DNA form, the CDR3 reads TGCAGCGTTGTGGAGGCCACGTATGGCTACACCTTC. It translates to CSVVEATYGYTF.

The chain links TRBV5-1 to TRBJ1-1; no clear D. V shed 3 bases and J shed 1 base, with 10 bases lying between them. The CDR3 runs 14 residues. Germline CDR1 is SGHRS and CDR2 is YFSETQ. CDR3 nucleotides: TGCGCCAGCAGCTGGTCGGGCAGGAACACTGAAGCTTTCTTT. Its protein is CASSWSGRNTEAFF.

The chain carries TRBV19 and TRBJ2-7; the D call may be TRBD1 or TRBD2 (7 bases each). Germline V gene sequence: CDR1 LNHDA, CDR2 SQIVND (reference sequence). Deletions cut 3 bases from V and 5 bases from J, with 14 bases between. CDR3 size: 14 residues. As DNA, the CDR3 is TGTGCCAGTAGTATTCGGGGAGGGGGCCACGAGCAGTACTTC. Protein sequence: CASSIRGGGHEQYF.

V usage is TRBV13 and J usage is TRBJ1-2; 9 bases align to TRBD1. This CDR3 contains 14 residues. From germline, CDR1 is PRHDT and CDR2 FYEKMQ (reference sequence). V trimming: 7 bases; J trimming: 6 bases; junction bases outside the gene matches: 9. CDR3 coding DNA: TGTGCCAGCACCTTTACAGGGGGCGGGGATGGCTACACCTTC. This gives the protein CASTFTGGGDGYTF.

The chain joins TRBV19 to TRBJ2-1; 10 bases line up with TRBD1. Trimming took 3 bases from V and 4 from J; bases not matched to a gene: 9. Germline CDR1 LNHDA, CDR2 SQIVND (reference sequence). This CDR3 contains 17 residues. CDR3 region: CASSIFFGTGDYNEQFF. CDR3 nucleotides: TGTGCCAGTAGTATTTTCTTCGGGACAGGGGATTACAATGAGCAGTTCTTC.